This TCR beta chain was retrieved from a study of blood T cell repertoires in COVID-19. In the original processing: Amplification of reference gene primers provided the estimated nucleated cell counts. Measured with immunoSEQ multiplex PCR; TCRdb has only the in-frame clones, and not every one. For V, J and clone size, that table is used; D and trimming come from the DNA. This sample yields just under 350,000 clones, of which about 86% are seen a single time; about 2.7% belongs to the top ten. Germline CDR1 is KGHSH and CDR2 is LQKENI. J gave up 2 bases and V 3 bases, and 5 bases lay outside the gene matches. This CDR3 is built from 15 residues.

The sequenced material came from peripheral blood. The V call is TRBV18, the J call TRBJ2-3; 7 nucleotides line up with TRBD1. The sequence derives from a man aged 25 to 45 with active or convalescent COVID-19. CDR3 DNA: TGTGCCAGCTCACCTGGGACAGCCTTCACAGATACGCAGTATTTT. It specifies CASSPGTAFTDTQYF.